This T cell receptor (beta chain) was sequenced in a study of a mutant IDH1 vaccine in newly diagnosed glioma. At the level of the study: Treated individuals were approximately 62% male and roughly 38% female, averaging approximately 40 years of age. Previous treatment comprised radiotherapy, temozolomide, or both, mostly both.

Time point of the sample: week 5, during vaccination. Doses consisted of 300 ug of mutant IDH1 20-mer peptide each, paired with topical imiquimod. TCRdb's copy holds only in-frame clones and misses some; the assay was immunoSEQ multiplex PCR. This sample carries some 29,000 clones, 87% of them seen once, and the ten largest clones take about 3.6%. With respect to this clone: The antigen remains unidentified. The same CDR3 arises from other DNA sequences in this sample as well.

With 4 bases clipped from V and 3 bases from J, the junction kept 4 bases outside the gene matches. Germline CDR1 is SGHRS and CDR2 is YFSETQ. This CDR3 contains 14 residues. The source is a woman between 40 and 55 years old with glioma. Some clones in this sample may be carry-over from other donors' samples. The material was peripheral blood mononuclear cells (PBMCs), obtained from a glioma patient whose treatment included an IDH1 peptide vaccine. This chain uses TRBV5-1 with TRBJ2-5; TRBD2 matches 9 bases. CDR3 in amino acids: CASSLTSGKETQYF. The CDR3 DNA follows: TGCGCCAGCAGCCTGACTAGCGGAAAAGAGACCCAGTACTTC.